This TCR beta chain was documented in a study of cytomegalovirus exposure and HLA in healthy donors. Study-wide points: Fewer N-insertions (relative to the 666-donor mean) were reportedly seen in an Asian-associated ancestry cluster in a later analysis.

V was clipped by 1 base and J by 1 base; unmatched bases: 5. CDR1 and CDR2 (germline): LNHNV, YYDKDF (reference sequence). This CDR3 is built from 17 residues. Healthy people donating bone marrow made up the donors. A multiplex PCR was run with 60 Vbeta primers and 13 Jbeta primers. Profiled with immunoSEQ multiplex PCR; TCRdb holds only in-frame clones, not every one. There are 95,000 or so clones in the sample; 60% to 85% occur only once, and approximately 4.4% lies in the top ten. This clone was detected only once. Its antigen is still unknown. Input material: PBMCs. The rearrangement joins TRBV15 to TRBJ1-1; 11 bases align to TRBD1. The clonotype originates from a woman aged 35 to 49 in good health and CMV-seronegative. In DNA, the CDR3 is TGTGCCACCAGCAGAGGAGGGACAGGGGGTCCGAACACTGAAGCTTTCTTT. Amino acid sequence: CATSRGGTGGPNTEAFF.